The rows below give T cell receptor beta chains drawn from one sample of a study of blood T cell repertoires in COVID-19. Here immunoSEQ multiplex PCR was the method, and the copy in TCRdb shows in-frame clones only, minus some. The repertoire has around 130,000 clones, 88% of them found once; the top ten carry roughly 2.5%. The sequenced sample was peripheral blood. These receptors came from a human donor with COVID-19, enrolled during active disease. The donor label of this sample is uncertain. Both conserved end residues are part of each CDR3. D genes are given only for firm matches. The size of a clone is reported for some rows only, either as once, few or many, or as a class for expanded clones.

cdr3_nt | cdr3_aa | clone_size | j_call | d_call | v_call
TGTGCCAGCAGTGTCACAGGGGGTCCCCGCACCATATATTTT | CASSVTGGPRTIYF | NA | TRBJ1-3 | TRBD1 | TRBV2
TGTGCCAGCAGACTCGGGGGGACGGTGATCTACGAGCAGTACTTC | CASRLGGTVIYEQYF | NA | TRBJ2-7 | TRBD2 | TRBV27
TGTGCCAGCAGCTCGAGACTAGCGGGAGGCTTACATGAGCAGTTCTTC | CASSSRLAGGLHEQFF | NA | TRBJ2-1 | TRBD2 | TRBV7-9
TGTGCCATCAGTGACAGGCCTGGGGCCAACGTCCTGACTTTC | CAISDRPGANVLTF | once | TRBJ2-6 | NA | TRBV10-3
TGTGCCAGTAGTATCTCCGGGGGGGCATACAATGAGCAGTTCTTC | CASSISGGAYNEQFF | NA | TRBJ2-1 | TRBD2 | TRBV19
TGTGCCAGTAGTGGGGCAGGACAAGATGAAAAACTGTTTTTT | CASSGAGQDEKLFF | NA | TRBJ1-4 | NA | TRBV19
TGCGCCAGCAGCCAACCCGCAGGGGGCAGGTCGGAGACCCAGTACTTC | CASSQPAGGRSETQYF | NA | TRBJ2-5 | TRBD1 | TRBV4-1
TGTGCCAGTCACGACGGAGGCACGACTGGAAACACCATATATTTT | CASHDGGTTGNTIYF | NA | TRBJ1-3 | NA | TRBV27
TGCGCCAGCAGCTGGACCGGGCCTGAGGGCGGGGAGCTGTTTTTT | CASSWTGPEGGELFF | NA | TRBJ2-2 | NA | TRBV5-1
TGTGCCAGCAGCAACCTTGACGGAGACGTACGGGAGCTGTTTTTT | CASSNLDGDVRELFF | NA | TRBJ2-2 | NA | TRBV6-5
TGTGCCAGTAGTATCCCGGGACAGATCAATCAGCCCCAGCATTTT | CASSIPGQINQPQHF | NA | TRBJ1-5 | TRBD1 | TRBV19
TGTGCCAGTAGTAACTCCGGGACAGATGAAAAACTGTTTTTT | CASSNSGTDEKLFF | NA | TRBJ1-4 | TRBD1 | TRBV19
TGTGCCAGCAGCCCGGGACTAGCGGAGGGCAATGAGCAGTTCTTC | CASSPGLAEGNEQFF | NA | TRBJ2-1 | TRBD2 | TRBV5-5
TGCGCCAGCAGCCAAGCTGGGACAGAGCAAGAGACCCAGTACTTC | CASSQAGTEQETQYF | NA | TRBJ2-5 | TRBD1 | TRBV4-1
TGTGCCAGCAGCCGGGGGTCCTCCTACGAGCAGTACTTC | CASSRGSSYEQYF | NA | TRBJ2-7 | NA | TRBV7-9
TGTGCCAGCAGCCAGGCTGGTCAGGAAATTCAGCCCCAGCATTTT | CASSQAGQEIQPQHF | once | TRBJ1-5 | NA | TRBV3-1/TRBV3-2
TGTGCCAGCAGTTACTCGGGGCGCCCATATAATTCACCCCTCCACTTT | CASSYSGRPYNSPLHF | NA | TRBJ1-6 | NA | TRBV6-5
TGTGCCAGCAGCTCTAGGCGGGAGACGGGAGAGACCCAGTACTTC | CASSSRRETGETQYF | NA | TRBJ2-5 | TRBD2 | TRBV5-4